One sample yielded the 10 T cell receptor beta chains listed below, sequenced in a study of cytomegalovirus exposure and HLA in healthy donors. PCR amplification relied on 60 Vbeta primers (plus 13 Jbeta primers). The method was immunoSEQ multiplex PCR; TCRdb's version includes in-frame clones alone and lacks a portion of them. The table records around 50,000 clones, around 83% of them present only once. The sequencing sample was made of PBMCs. The origin of the receptors is a man aged 35-49 years in good health and CMV-seronegative.

This chain links TRBV5-1 with TRBJ1-4, with 7 bases aligning to TRBD1. V shed 4 bases, J shed 8 bases, and the junction held 8 bases outside the gene matches. Germline-derived CDR1 and CDR2 are SGHRS and YFSETQ. This CDR3 has 14 residues. The CDR3 DNA sequence: TGCGCCAGCAGCAATCAGGGGGTTGGGGAAAAACTGTTTTTT. Encoded protein: CASSNQGVGEKLFF.

This chain links TRBV4-3 with TRBJ1-1; tentative D call: TRBD1 (6 bases). Germline loops: CDR1 LGHNA, CDR2 YSLEER. V lost 1 base, J lost 6 bases, and 9 bases lay in between. This CDR3 is built from 13 residues. The CDR3 loop is CASSQVGGAEAFF. The CDR3 coding sequence is TGCGCCAGCAGCCAAGTAGGGGGGGCTGAAGCTTTCTTT.

This rearrangement joins TRBV10-2 to TRBJ1-1; D gene unclear. Trimming removed 3 bases from V and 7 bases from J, with 9 bases in between. This CDR3 is built from 12 residues. The V gene's germline CDR1 is WSHSY and CDR2 SAAADI. The CDR3 DNA sequence: TGCGCCAGCAGTGATGCCGGCGGTGAAGCTTTCTTT. Translation: CASSDAGGEAFF.

The chain recombines TRBV23-1 with TRBJ1-5; D gene ambiguous. TRBV23-1 is classed as an ORF, of uncertain function. V was trimmed by 3 bases and J by 2 bases, leaving 8 bases between them. This CDR3 is 14 amino acids long. The CDR3 sequence is CASSHKRGNQPQHF. The CDR3 nucleotides read TGCGCCAGCAGTCATAAACGAGGCAATCAGCCCCAGCATTTT.

The chain uses TRBV4-3 and TRBJ1-4; 7 bases are shared with TRBD1. The germline gives CDR1 LGHNA, CDR2 YSLEER. This CDR3 is built from 16 residues. Trimming took 6 bases from V and 2 from J; bases not matched to a gene: 9. The DNA of the CDR3 is TGCGCCAGCAGGGTGTGGCGAGGGGGCACTAATGAAAAACTGTTTTTT. This sequence encodes CASRVWRGGTNEKLFF.

V and J are TRBV30 and TRBJ1-2, with TRBD1 identical over 8 bases. Germline assignment: CDR1 GTSNPN and CDR2 SVGIG (reference sequence). The CDR3 has 15 amino acids. V lost 5 bases and J lost 5; bases outside the gene matches: 13. CDR3 amino acids: CAWGRTGGYFYGYTF. Here the CDR3 DNA reads TGTGCCTGGGGGCGCACAGGGGGTTACTTTTATGGCTACACCTTC.

The chain links TRBV11-1 to TRBJ2-3, with D tentatively TRBD1 (6 bases). The V end lost 1 base, the J end lost 6 bases, and 8 bases lay between the germline ends. The germline V gene encodes CDR1 SGHAT and CDR2 FQDESV (reference sequence). The CDR3 contains 13 residues. The CDR3, as DNA: TGTGCCAGCAGCTTAGGGGGGCTCGATACGCAGTATTTT. Amino acid sequence: CASSLGGLDTQYF.

The rearrangement links TRBV5-1 to TRBJ1-2; the D is unclear. Germline V gene data show CDR1 as SGHRS and CDR2 as YFSETQ. The CDR3 consists of 14 residues. V was cut by 0 bases and J by 7 bases, with 13 bases left in between. In DNA, the CDR3 is TGCGCCAGCAGCTTGGTTCCGGCTCGGGGTGGCTACACCTTC. It specifies CASSLVPARGGYTF.

The chain combines TRBV7-9 with TRBJ2-3; 9 bases agree with TRBD1. V trimming: 5 bases; J trimming: 8 bases; junction bases outside the gene matches: 17. CDR3 length: 17 residues. Per germline, CDR1 SEHNR and CDR2 FQNEAQ (reference sequence). CDR3 nucleotide sequence: TGTGCCAGCAGCCCGAGTGGCGACAGGGGGTCCCCGGGTACGCAGTATTTT. Translation: CASSPSGDRGSPGTQYF.

The chain carries TRBV29-1 and TRBJ2-1; 7 nucleotides line up with TRBD1. Germline lookup yields CDR1 SQVTM and CDR2 ANQGSEA. The trim removed 7 bases at V and 6 bases at J, leaving 6 bases unmatched. The CDR3 length is 12 residues. The CDR3 sequence is CSGGQAANEQFF. In DNA, the CDR3 is TGCAGCGGTGGACAGGCAGCCAATGAGCAGTTCTTC.